This T cell receptor (beta chain) emerged from a study of cytomegalovirus exposure and HLA in healthy donors. Germline V gene data show CDR1 as LNHNV and CDR2 as YYDKDF (reference sequence). V lost 1 base to trimming and J lost 1 base, with 11 bases between them. The CDR3 runs to 16 residues. Vbeta (60) and Jbeta (13) primers were used in the PCR. This table comes from immunoSEQ multiplex PCR, and its TCRdb copy is limited to in-frame clones, with some not included. Here the sample spans 130,000 or so clones, more than 75% being singletons. Sequencing was done on a sample of PBMCs. The chain recombines TRBV15 with TRBJ1-5; TRBD1 might be the D (5 bases). This clonotype was sampled from a woman in her 50s in good health and CMV-seropositive. The CDR3 coding sequence is TGTGCCACCAGCAGAGGCCAGGGATTAAGCAATCAGCCCCAGCATTTT. It yields the protein CATSRGQGLSNQPQHF.